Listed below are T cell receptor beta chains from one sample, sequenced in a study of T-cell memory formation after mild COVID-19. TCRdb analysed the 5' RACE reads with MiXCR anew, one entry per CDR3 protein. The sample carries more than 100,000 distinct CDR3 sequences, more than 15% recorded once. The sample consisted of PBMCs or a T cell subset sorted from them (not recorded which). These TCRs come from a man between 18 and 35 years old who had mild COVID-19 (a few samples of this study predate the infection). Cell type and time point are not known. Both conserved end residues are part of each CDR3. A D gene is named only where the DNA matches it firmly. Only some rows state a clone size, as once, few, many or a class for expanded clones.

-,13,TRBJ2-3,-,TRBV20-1,TGCAGTGCTAGAGTGGTTAACACAGATACGCAGTATTTT,CSARVVNTDTQYF
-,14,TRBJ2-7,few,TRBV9,TGTGCCAGCAGCGTAGCAAGTCAGCCCTACGAGCAGTACTTC,CASSVASQPYEQYF
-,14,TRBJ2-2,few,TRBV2,TGTGCCAGCCGGAAACAGGGAGACACCGGGGAGCTGTTTTTT,CASRKQGDTGELFF
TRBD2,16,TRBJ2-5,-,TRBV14,TGTGCCAGCAGCCTCTGGAGGACTAGCGGGGCGGAGACCCAGTACTTC,CASSLWRTSGAETQYF
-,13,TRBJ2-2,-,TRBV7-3,TGTGCCAGCAGCTCCGGGTGGACCGGGGAGCTGTTTTTT,CASSSGWTGELFF
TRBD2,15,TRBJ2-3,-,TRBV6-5,TGTGCCAGCAGTTACGGGGCGGGGGGGATCGACACGCAGTATTTT,CASSYGAGGIDTQYF
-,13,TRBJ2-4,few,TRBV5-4,TGTGCCAGCAGCTTAGAAGCGCGGGCCATTCAGTACTTC,CASSLEARAIQYF
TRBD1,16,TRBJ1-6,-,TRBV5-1,TGCGCCAGCAGCTTGTTGGCGGACAGGGGGAATTCACCCCTCCACTTT,CASSLLADRGNSPLHF
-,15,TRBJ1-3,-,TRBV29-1,TGCAGCGTTGTGGGCGGTTCAAACTCTGGAAACACCATATATTTT,CSVVGGSNSGNTIYF
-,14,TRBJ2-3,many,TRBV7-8,TGTGCCAGCAGCTTCGACACGGGGAGAGATACGCAGTATTTT,CASSFDTGRDTQYF
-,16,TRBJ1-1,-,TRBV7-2,TGTGCCAGCAGCTTAGGAGGACTCCTCTTGAACACTGAAGCTTTCTTT,CASSLGGLLLNTEAFF
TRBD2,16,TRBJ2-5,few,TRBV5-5,TGTGCCAGCAGCTCTGTTGGAGCGGGGAGAGGAGAGACCCAGTACTTC,CASSSVGAGRGETQYF